The clone carrying this T cell receptor (beta chain) was observed a few times. Generated by immunoSEQ multiplex PCR, the TCRdb table keeps only in-frame clones and is missing some. The sample gives about 220,000 clones, 80% of which show up once; 10% to 15% is in the top ten. The data belong to a study of blood T cell repertoires in COVID-19. CDR1 MNHEY and CDR2 SMNVEV come from the germline V gene (reference sequence). V lost 2 bases and J lost 0; bases outside the gene matches: 5. The CDR3 has 16 residues. The sample consisted of peripheral blood. The V gene is TRBV27, the J gene TRBJ2-3; 7 bases match TRBD2. The origin of this receptor is a human donor in a cohort sampled during active COVID-19. The CDR3: CASSLTAGSSTDTQYF. CDR3 DNA sequence: TGTGCCAGCAGTTTAACAGCGGGGAGTAGCACAGATACGCAGTATTTT.